This T cell receptor beta chain was profiled in a study of regulatory T cells in long-lasting Graves disease. Points from the study as a whole: Newly diagnosed Graves' patients had higher TCR diversity than persistent ones.

Time point denoted: persistent/refractory GD, antithyroid drugs over 5 years with positive TRAb. RNA isolated from PBMCs was used to make the TCR library. Xi'an, China, was home to the endocrinology department that provided patients. For this clonotype: Its antigen is not identified.

With iRepertoire HTBI primers and Arm-PCR of CDR3 regions, TCR beta libraries were built. Per the authors' pipeline: Among the samples, around 58 TRBV and more than twelve TRBJ segments were identified. TCRdb passed the multiplex PCR reads through MiXCR, listing each CDR3 protein once. The V and J calls reflect TCRdb's pipeline rather than the authors' work. Of roughly 500,000 distinct CDR3 sequences listed, about 20% were seen once; the top ten hold roughly 13%. Sequenced here: peripheral blood mononuclear cells (PBMCs), sampled when the disease was refractory, from a patient treated with antithyroid drugs. The TCR was taken from a female donor with Graves disease.

For the CDR3, the DNA is TGTGCCAGCAGCCAAGTAGGCGGGCCGAACACCGGGGAGCTGTTTTTT. It translates to CASSQVGGPNTGELFF. This sequence joins TRBV14 and TRBJ2-2; maybe TRBD2 (5 bases). V shed 1 base and J shed 0 bases, with 9 bases lying between them. The CDR3 runs 16 residues. Germline V gives CDR1 SGHDN, CDR2 FVKESK. Supplemented by reference TRBV14 and TRBJ2-2, the full variable domain reads EAGVTQFPSHSVIEKGQTVTLRCDPISGHDNLYWYRRVMGKEIKFLLHFVKESKQDESGMPNNRFLAERTGGTYSTLKVQPAELEDSGVYFCASSQVGGPNTGELFFGEGSRLTVL.